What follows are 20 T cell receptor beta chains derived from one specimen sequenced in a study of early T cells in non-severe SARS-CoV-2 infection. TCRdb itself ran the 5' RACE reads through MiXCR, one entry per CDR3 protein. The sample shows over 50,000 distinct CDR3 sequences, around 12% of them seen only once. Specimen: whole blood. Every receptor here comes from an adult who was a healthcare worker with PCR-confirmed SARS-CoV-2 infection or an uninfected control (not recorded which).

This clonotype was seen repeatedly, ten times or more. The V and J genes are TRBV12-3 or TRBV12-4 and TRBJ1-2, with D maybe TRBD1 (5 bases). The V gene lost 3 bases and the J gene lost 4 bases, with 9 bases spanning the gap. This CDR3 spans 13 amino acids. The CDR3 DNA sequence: TGTGCCAGCAGTTTGCGGGGACTCTATGGCTACACCTTC. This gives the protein CASSLRGLYGYTF.

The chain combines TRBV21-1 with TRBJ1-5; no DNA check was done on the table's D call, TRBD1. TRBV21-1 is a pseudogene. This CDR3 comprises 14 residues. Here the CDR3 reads CASSNSGSNQPQHF. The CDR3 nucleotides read TGTGCCAGCAGCAATTCAGGGAGCAATCAGCCCCAGCATTTT.

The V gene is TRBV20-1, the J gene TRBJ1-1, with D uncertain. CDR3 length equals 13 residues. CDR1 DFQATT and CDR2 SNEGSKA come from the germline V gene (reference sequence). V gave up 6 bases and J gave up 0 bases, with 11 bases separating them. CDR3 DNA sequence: TGCAGTGCCCCGCCCGACATGAACACTGAAGCTTTCTTT. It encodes CSAPPDMNTEAFF.

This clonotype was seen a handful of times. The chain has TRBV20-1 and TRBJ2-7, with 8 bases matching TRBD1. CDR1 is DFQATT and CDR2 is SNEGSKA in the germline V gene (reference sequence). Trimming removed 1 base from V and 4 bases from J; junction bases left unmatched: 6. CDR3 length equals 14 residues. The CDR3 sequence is CSARARTGKYEQYF. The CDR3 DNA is TGCAGTGCTAGAGCCAGGACAGGGAAGTACGAGCAGTACTTC.

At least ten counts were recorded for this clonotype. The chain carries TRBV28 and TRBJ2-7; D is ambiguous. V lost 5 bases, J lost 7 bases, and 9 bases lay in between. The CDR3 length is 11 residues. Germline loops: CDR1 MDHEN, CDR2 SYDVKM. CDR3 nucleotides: TGTGCCAGCAGTCTCACTCGGGAGCAGTACTTC. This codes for CASSLTREQYF.

The CDR3 sequence is CASSHRTSGGYEQYF. CDR3 in DNA: TGTGCCAGCAGCCACCGGACTAGCGGGGGGTACGAGCAGTACTTC. The chain couples TRBV11-3 to TRBJ2-7; TRBD2 agrees at 14 bases. J gave up 4 bases and V 5 bases, and 4 bases lay outside the gene matches. Germline assignment: CDR1 SGHNT and CDR2 YENEEA. The CDR3 is made up of 15 amino acids.

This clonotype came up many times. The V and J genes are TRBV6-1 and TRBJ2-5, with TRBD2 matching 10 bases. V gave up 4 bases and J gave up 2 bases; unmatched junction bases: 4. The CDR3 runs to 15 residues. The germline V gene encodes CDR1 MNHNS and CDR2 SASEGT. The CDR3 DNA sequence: TGTGCCAGCAGTGTTCTAGCGGGGGCTCAAGAGACCCAGTACTTC. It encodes CASSVLAGAQETQYF.

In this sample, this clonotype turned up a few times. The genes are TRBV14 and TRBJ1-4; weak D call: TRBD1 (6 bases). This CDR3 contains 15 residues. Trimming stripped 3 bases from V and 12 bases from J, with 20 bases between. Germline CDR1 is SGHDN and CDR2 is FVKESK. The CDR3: CASSQGALSSLQLFF. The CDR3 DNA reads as TGTGCCAGCAGCCAGGGGGCTTTATCCTCCCTTCAACTGTTTTTT.

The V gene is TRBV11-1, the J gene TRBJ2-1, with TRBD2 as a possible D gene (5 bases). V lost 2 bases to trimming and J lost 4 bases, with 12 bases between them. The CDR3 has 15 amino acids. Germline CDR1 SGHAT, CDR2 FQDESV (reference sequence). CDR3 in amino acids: CASSLTQRRYNEQFF. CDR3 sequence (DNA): TGTGCCAGCAGCTTAACGCAGCGGAGGTACAATGAGCAGTTCTTC.

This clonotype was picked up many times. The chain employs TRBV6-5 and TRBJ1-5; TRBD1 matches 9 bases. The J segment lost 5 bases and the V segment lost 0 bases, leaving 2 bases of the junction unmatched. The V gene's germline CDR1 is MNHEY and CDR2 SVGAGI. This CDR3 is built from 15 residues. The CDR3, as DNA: TGTGCCAGCAGTTACTCCCGACAGGGGGATCAGCCCCAGCATTTT. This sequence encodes CASSYSRQGDQPQHF.

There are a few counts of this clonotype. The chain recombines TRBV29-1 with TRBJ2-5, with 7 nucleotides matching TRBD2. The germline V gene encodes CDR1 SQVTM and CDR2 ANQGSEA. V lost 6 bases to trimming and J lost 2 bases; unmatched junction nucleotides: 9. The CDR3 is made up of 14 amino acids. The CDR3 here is CSVYRDYLQETQYF. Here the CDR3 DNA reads TGCAGCGTATACCGGGACTACCTTCAAGAGACCCAGTACTTC.

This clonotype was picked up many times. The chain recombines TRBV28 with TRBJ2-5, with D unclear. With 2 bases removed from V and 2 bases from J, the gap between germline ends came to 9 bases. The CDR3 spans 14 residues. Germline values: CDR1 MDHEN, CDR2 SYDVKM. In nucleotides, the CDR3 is TGTGCCAGCAGTTTAAGCCGAGAACAAGAGACCCAGTACTTC. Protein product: CASSLSREQETQYF.

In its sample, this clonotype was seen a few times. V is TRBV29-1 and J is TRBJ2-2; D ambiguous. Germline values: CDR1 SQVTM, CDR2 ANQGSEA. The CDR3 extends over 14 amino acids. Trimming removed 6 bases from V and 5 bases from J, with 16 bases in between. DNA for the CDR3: TGCAGCGTGGGGAAGGGATATGGGACCGGGGAGCTGTTTTTT. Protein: CSVGKGYGTGELFF.

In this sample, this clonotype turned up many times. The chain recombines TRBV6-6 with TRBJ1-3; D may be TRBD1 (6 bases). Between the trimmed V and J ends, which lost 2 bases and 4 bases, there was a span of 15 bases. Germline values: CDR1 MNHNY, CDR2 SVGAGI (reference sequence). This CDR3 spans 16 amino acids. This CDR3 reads CASSYQFDRWGNTIYF. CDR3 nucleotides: TGTGCCAGCAGTTACCAATTCGACAGGTGGGGAAACACCATATATTTT.

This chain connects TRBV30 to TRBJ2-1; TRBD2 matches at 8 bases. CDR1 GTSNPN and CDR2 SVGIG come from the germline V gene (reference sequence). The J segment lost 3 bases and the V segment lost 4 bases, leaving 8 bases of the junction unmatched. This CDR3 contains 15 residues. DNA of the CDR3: TGTGCCTGGAAGATGATAAGCGGGAGCTACAATGAGCAGTTCTTC. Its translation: CAWKMISGSYNEQFF.

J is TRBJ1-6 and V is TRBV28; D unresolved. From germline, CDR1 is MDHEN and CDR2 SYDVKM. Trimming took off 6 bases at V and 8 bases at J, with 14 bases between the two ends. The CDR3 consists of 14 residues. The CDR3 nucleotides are TGTGCCAGCAGCCACTACAGAGAGGATTCACCCCTCCACTTT. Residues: CASSHYREDSPLHF.

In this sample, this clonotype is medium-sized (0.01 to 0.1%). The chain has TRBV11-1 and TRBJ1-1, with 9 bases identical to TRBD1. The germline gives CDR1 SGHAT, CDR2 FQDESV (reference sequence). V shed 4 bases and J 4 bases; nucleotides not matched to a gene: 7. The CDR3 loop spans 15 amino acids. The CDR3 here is CASSSEGQGRTEAFF. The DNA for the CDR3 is TGTGCCAGCAGCTCCGAAGGACAGGGGCGCACTGAAGCTTTCTTT.

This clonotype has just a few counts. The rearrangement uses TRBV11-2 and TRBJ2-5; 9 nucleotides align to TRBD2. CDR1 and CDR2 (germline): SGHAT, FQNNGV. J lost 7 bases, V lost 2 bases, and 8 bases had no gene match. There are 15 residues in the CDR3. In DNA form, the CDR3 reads TGTGCCAGCAGCTTACACGCGGGGGGGGCCGGGACCCAGTACTTC. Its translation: CASSLHAGGAGTQYF.

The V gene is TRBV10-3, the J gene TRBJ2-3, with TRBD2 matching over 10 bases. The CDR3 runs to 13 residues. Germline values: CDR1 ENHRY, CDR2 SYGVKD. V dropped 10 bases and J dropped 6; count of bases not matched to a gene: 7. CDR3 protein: CATKREGLDTQYF. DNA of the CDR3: TGTGCCACCAAGCGGGAGGGCCTCGATACGCAGTATTTT.

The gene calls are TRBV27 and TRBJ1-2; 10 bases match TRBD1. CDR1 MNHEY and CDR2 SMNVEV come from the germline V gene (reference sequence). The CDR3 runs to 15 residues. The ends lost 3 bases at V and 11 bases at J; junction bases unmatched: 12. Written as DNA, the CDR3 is TGTGCCAGCAGTTTGACAGGGGGCCCCCAACAGGGGTACACCTTC. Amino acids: CASSLTGGPQQGYTF.